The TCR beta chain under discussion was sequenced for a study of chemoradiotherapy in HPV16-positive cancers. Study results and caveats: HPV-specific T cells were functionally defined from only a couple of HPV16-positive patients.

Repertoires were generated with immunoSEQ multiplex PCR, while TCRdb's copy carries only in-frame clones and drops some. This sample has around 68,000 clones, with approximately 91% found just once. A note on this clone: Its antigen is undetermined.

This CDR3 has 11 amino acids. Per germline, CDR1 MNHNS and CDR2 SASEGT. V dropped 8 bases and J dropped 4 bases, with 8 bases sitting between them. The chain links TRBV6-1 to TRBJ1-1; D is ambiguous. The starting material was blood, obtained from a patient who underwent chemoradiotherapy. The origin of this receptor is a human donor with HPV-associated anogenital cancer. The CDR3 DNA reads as TGTGCCAGCTCCCGGGGCACTGAAGCTTTCTTT. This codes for CASSRGTEAFF.